The clone carrying this T cell receptor beta chain was detected many times. Its antigen is unidentified. This record belongs to a study of cytomegalovirus exposure and HLA in healthy donors. Study-wide results and caveats: Versus the approximately 670-donor mean, an Asian-associated ancestry cluster reportedly showed fewer N-insertions in a later analysis.

60 Vbeta and 13 Jbeta primers were used in PCR. Assay: immunoSEQ multiplex PCR; the TCRdb copy retains only in-frame clones and omits some. The sample has 250,000 to 350,000 clones, about nine tenths seen once; the top ten hold about 4%. CDR3 length: 17 amino acids. Per the germline V gene, CDR1 is SGHRS and CDR2 is YFSETQ. Trimming took off 1 base at V and 8 bases at J, with 24 bases between the two ends. The specimen sequenced was PBMCs. The sequence was collected from a man aged 40-49 years in good health and CMV-seropositive. The V and J genes are TRBV5-1 and TRBJ1-2; D is unresolved. CDR3 nucleotides: TGCGCCAGCAGCTTGAAATGTAATCCCGCTAGCGGTCTGGGCTACACCTTC. Encoded protein: CASSLKCNPASGLGYTF.